The rows below give T cell receptor beta chains drawn from one sample of a study of blood T cell repertoires in COVID-19. Profiled with immunoSEQ multiplex PCR; TCRdb holds only in-frame clones, not every one. This sample carries some 320,000 clones, around 92% of them seen once, and the ten largest clones take roughly 2.9%. The sequenced sample consisted of PBMCs or T cells enriched from blood (not recorded which). Receptors originate from a woman aged 50 to 60 who had been exposed to COVID-19. CDR3s include the opening cysteine and the closing phenylalanine or tryptophan. Each record gives: D gene, J gene, clone size, V gene, CDR3 DNA, CDR3 protein. A D gene is named only where the DNA matches it firmly. A row's size may be missing; if present it is once, few, many or a size class.

TRBD1,TRBJ1-2,.,TRBV19,TGTGCCAGTAGTCCTCCGGACAGGGGGCGATGGGGTGGCTACACCTTC,CASSPPDRGRWGGYTF
TRBD1,TRBJ1-2,once,TRBV6-5,TGTGCCAGCAGTCTGGCCGGGACAGGGAACTATGGCTACACCTTC,CASSLAGTGNYGYTF
.,TRBJ1-4,.,TRBV28,TGTGCCAGCAGTTCCGCCGGGACTGCTAATGAAAAACTGTTTTTT,CASSSAGTANEKLFF
TRBD2,TRBJ2-7,.,TRBV2,TGTGCCAGCGGTGAATGGACTAGCAACGAGCAGTACTTC,CASGEWTSNEQYF
TRBD2,TRBJ2-1,.,TRBV30,TGTGCCTTAGCGGGGGGTCGGGAGCAGTTCTTC,CALAGGREQFF
.,TRBJ2-3,.,TRBV27,TGTGCCAGCGGGACACCTAAACTCACAGATACGCAGTATTTT,CASGTPKLTDTQYF
.,TRBJ2-5,.,TRBV10-2,TGCGCCAGCAGTTCAGACAGCCACGGGACCCAGTACTTC,CASSSDSHGTQYF
TRBD1,TRBJ2-3,.,TRBV19,TGTGCCAGTCAGGACAGGGCTTCCAATACGCAGTATTTT,CASQDRASNTQYF
.,TRBJ1-1,.,TRBV30,TGTGCCTGGGTTGCGGGGGCCCCGAACACTGAAGCTTTCTTT,CAWVAGAPNTEAFF
.,TRBJ1-4,.,TRBV10-3,TGTGCCATCAGTTCACAGGGCTCAGGTGAAAAACTGTTTTTT,CAISSQGSGEKLFF
.,TRBJ2-7,once,TRBV6-5,TGTGCCAGCAGTTACAGCGGAAGGGAGCAGTACTTC,CASSYSGREQYF
.,TRBJ1-2,.,TRBV6-1,TGTGCCAGCAGTGAAGCCCGACTGGGGGCACAGGGCTACACCTTC,CASSEARLGAQGYTF
.,TRBJ2-1,.,TRBV4-1,TGCGCCAGCAGCACCCGACAGACACAATACAATGAGCAGTTCTTC,CASSTRQTQYNEQFF
TRBD1,TRBJ1-1,.,TRBV19,TGTGCCAGTAGTCCCCGACAGGGGGCAACTGAAGCTTTCTTT,CASSPRQGATEAFF
TRBD1,TRBJ2-1,.,TRBV28,TGTGCCAGCAGCCATTTACCGGGACAGAACAATGAGCAGTTCTTC,CASSHLPGQNNEQFF
.,TRBJ2-5,.,TRBV27,TGTGCCAGCAGTCCAACGGACAGCCAAGAGACCCAGTACTTC,CASSPTDSQETQYF
TRBD1,TRBJ1-2,.,TRBV2,TGTGCCATATCAGGGGGCGGCTACACCTTC,CAISGGGYTF
.,TRBJ2-7,.,TRBV4-1,TGCGCCAGCAGCCAAGATTTGGCATCCAACTCCTACGAGCAGTACTTC,CASSQDLASNSYEQYF
TRBD1,TRBJ1-2,.,TRBV7-9,TGTGCCAGCAGCGCTGGGACAGGGGGATCGGACTATGGCTACACCTTC,CASSAGTGGSDYGYTF
.,TRBJ1-2,.,TRBV5-6,TGTGCCAGCAGTTTAGGCATGACAGGAATCTATGGCTACACCTTC,CASSLGMTGIYGYTF
TRBD2,TRBJ2-2,.,TRBV5-1,TGCGCCAGCAGCTTACTAGCGGGGGGGAACACCGGGGAGCTGTTTTTT,CASSLLAGGNTGELFF
.,TRBJ1-4,.,TRBV5-1,TGCGCCAGCCGAAGGGAGGAAATGGAAAAACTGTTTTTT,CASRREEMEKLFF
.,TRBJ1-6,.,TRBV6-1,TGTGCCAGCAGTGAGGAGGGGTATTCACCCCTCCACTTT,CASSEEGYSPLHF
.,TRBJ1-1,.,TRBV7-2,TGTGCCAGCAGCTTAGAGGGGCGCGGAACTGAAGCTTTCTTT,CASSLEGRGTEAFF
TRBD1,TRBJ2-2,.,TRBV30,TGTGCCTGGAGTTTAAGGACAGGGGGAAGCACCGGGGAGCTGTTTTTT,CAWSLRTGGSTGELFF
.,TRBJ2-1,.,TRBV30,TGTGCCTGGGGAAAACAGGGATACAATGAGCAGTTCTTC,CAWGKQGYNEQFF
.,TRBJ1-2,.,TRBV4-1,TGCGCCAGCAGCCAAGTTGGGGCCAGCTATGGCTACACCTTC,CASSQVGASYGYTF
.,TRBJ2-7,few,TRBV2,TGTGCCAGCAGTCATCTCGACCGCAGGGTCTCCTACGAGCAGTACTTC,CASSHLDRRVSYEQYF
.,TRBJ2-5,.,TRBV3-1/TRBV3-2,TGTGCCAGCAGCCTCTCGCCCGATAGAGAGACCCAGTACTTC,CASSLSPDRETQYF
TRBD1,TRBJ1-4,.,TRBV7-7,TGTGCTAGCAGCCGCGGGGGACAGGGTGTCGAAAAACTGTTTTTT,CASSRGGQGVEKLFF
.,TRBJ2-1,.,TRBV7-6,TGTGCCAGCAGCTCACGGGGTTCTAATAGCTATGAGCAGTTCTTC,CASSSRGSNSYEQFF
TRBD2,TRBJ2-7,.,TRBV5-1,TGCGCCAGCAGCCTGCGGCCCGGGGAGGGATCCTACGAGCAGTACTTC,CASSLRPGEGSYEQYF
TRBD2,TRBJ2-3,.,TRBV18,TGTGCCAGCTCATATATAGCGGGGGACACAGATACGCAGTATTTT,CASSYIAGDTDTQYF
.,TRBJ2-7,.,TRBV28,TGTGCCAGCAGTTTAACAGGGGGGGGAAGCTCCTACGAGCAGTACTTC,CASSLTGGGSSYEQYF
.,TRBJ2-7,.,TRBV2,TGTGCCAGCAGTGAACGACTCATCTACGAGCAGTACTTC,CASSERLIYEQYF
.,TRBJ1-2,.,TRBV6-1,TGTGCCAGCAGTGAAGGGGGGGTTGACTATGGCTACACCTTC,CASSEGGVDYGYTF
.,TRBJ1-5,.,TRBV28,TGTGCCAGCAGGGAGACAGTGGTTAGCAATCAGCCCCAGCATTTT,CASRETVVSNQPQHF
.,TRBJ2-4,.,TRBV18,TGTGCCAGCTCACAAGCGGACGGATTAAACATTCAGTACTTC,CASSQADGLNIQYF
TRBD2,TRBJ2-5,.,TRBV10-2,TGCGCCAGCAGTGGCGGGGGGGCCCGGGAGACCCAGTACTTC,CASSGGGARETQYF
TRBD1,TRBJ1-2,.,TRBV29-1,TGCAGCGTGGGTACAGGGGTAGACTATGGCTACACCTTC,CSVGTGVDYGYTF
.,TRBJ2-7,.,TRBV6-5,TGTGCCAGCAGAAGACAGAGCTCCTACGAGCAGTACTTC,CASRRQSSYEQYF
.,TRBJ2-2,.,TRBV10-3,TGTGCCATCAGTGATCGTTCCCCGCCGGAGGGCGGGGAGCTGTTTTTT,CAISDRSPPEGGELFF
.,TRBJ2-2,.,TRBV12-3/TRBV12-4,TGTGCCAGCAGTTTAACGGGCACCGGGGAGCTGTTTTTT,CASSLTGTGELFF
.,TRBJ1-5,.,TRBV28,TGTGCCAGCACCCTCTACGGGCAGCCCCAGCATTTT,CASTLYGQPQHF
.,TRBJ1-1,.,TRBV28,TGTGCCAGCGGGGCAAACACTGAAGCTTTCTTT,CASGANTEAFF
.,TRBJ2-7,.,TRBV28,TGTGCCAGCAGTTTACCCCAGGACACCTACGAGCAGTACTTC,CASSLPQDTYEQYF
.,TRBJ1-3,.,TRBV4-1,TGCGCCAGCAGCCAAGAAGCGATGGCCGGGGGCTCTGGAAACACCATATATTTT,CASSQEAMAGGSGNTIYF
.,TRBJ1-2,.,TRBV20-1,TGCAGTGCTAGACCAGGGCGGGGCTACACCTTC,CSARPGRGYTF
.,TRBJ1-5,.,TRBV7-8,TGTGCCAGCAGCTTAGACAGGGAAGAAAGTCAGCCCCAGCATTTT,CASSLDREESQPQHF
TRBD1,TRBJ2-6,.,TRBV7-9,TGTGCCAGCAGCCAGGGACAGGCGATCTCTGGGGCCAACGTCCTGACTTTC,CASSQGQAISGANVLTF
.,TRBJ2-3,.,TRBV5-1,TGCGCCAGCAGCTTGGAGAGGGCTAGCACAGATACGCAGTATTTT,CASSLERASTDTQYF
.,TRBJ2-2,.,TRBV6-6,TGTGCCAGCAGTCGACCCCAACAGTCCGGGGAGCTGTTTTTT,CASSRPQQSGELFF
.,TRBJ1-5,.,TRBV6-5,TGTGCCAGCAGGAAGGGGCAGAGCAATCAGCCCCAGCATTTT,CASRKGQSNQPQHF
TRBD2,TRBJ2-3,.,TRBV4-1,TGCGCCAGCAGCCAAGCAGGGCTAGCGGGGGGTGTCACAGATACGCAGTATTTT,CASSQAGLAGGVTDTQYF
.,TRBJ2-6,once,TRBV6-5,TGTGCCAGCACTAACTCTGGGGCCAACGTCCTGACTTTC,CASTNSGANVLTF